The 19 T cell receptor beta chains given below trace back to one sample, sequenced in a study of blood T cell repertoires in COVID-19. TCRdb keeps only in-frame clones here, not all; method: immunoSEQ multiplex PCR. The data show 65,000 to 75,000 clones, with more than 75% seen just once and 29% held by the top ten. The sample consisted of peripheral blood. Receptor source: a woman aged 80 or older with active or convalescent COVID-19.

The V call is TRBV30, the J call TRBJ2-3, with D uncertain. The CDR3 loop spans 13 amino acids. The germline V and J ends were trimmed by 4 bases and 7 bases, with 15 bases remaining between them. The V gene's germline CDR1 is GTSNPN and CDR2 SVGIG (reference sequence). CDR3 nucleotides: TGTGCCTGGACTATCACCCTCACGAATACGCAGTATTTT. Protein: CAWTITLTNTQYF.

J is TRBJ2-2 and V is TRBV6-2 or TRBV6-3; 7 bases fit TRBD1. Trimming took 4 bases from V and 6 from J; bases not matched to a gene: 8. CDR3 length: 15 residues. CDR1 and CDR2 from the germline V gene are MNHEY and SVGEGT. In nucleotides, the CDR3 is TGTGCCAGCAGTTTTACGACAGGGCAGGCCGGGGAGCTGTTTTTT. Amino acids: CASSFTTGQAGELFF.

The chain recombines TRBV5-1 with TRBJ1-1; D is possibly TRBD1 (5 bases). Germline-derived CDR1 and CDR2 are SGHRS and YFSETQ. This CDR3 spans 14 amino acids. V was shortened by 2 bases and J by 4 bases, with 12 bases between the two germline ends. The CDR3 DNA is TGCGCCAGCAGCTTCCAGGGAGGGCCCACTGAAGCTTTCTTT. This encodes CASSFQGGPTEAFF.

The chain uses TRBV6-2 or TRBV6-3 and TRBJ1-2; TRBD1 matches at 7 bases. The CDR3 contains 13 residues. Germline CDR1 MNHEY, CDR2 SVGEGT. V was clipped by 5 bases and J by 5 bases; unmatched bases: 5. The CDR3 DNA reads TGTGCCAGCAGTCGACAGGGCCTTTATGGCTACACCTTC. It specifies CASSRQGLYGYTF.

The CDR3 here is CASSQGEPNEQFF. The DNA of the CDR3 is TGTGCCAGCAGCCAGGGGGAGCCTAATGAGCAGTTCTTC. J is TRBJ2-1 and V is TRBV6-5, with 7 bases aligning to TRBD1. Germline CDR1 and CDR2: MNHEY and SVGAGI. This CDR3 comprises 13 residues. Trimming removed 6 bases from V and 7 bases from J; junction bases left unmatched: 6.

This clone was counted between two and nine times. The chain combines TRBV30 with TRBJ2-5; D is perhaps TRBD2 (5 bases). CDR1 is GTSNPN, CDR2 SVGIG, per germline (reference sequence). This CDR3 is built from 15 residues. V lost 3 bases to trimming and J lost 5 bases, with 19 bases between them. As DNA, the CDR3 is TGTGCCTGGAGCTTCCCCCGGGGATGGGGTGAGACCCAGTACTTC. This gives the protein CAWSFPRGWGETQYF.

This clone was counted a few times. CDR3: CASSLATGGYYGYTF. As DNA, the CDR3 is TGTGCCAGCAGCCTAGCTACCGGCGGATACTATGGCTACACCTTC. The genes are TRBV3-1 (or the pseudogene TRBV3-2) and TRBJ1-2, with D unclear. The germline gives CDR1 LGHDT, CDR2 YNNKEL (reference sequence). V was clipped by 4 bases and J by 3 bases, with 15 bases between them. The CDR3 is 15 residues long.

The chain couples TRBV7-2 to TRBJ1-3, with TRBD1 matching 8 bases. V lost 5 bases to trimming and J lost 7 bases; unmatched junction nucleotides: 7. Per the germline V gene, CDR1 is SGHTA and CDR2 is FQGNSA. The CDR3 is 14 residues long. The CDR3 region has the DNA TGTGCCAGCAGCCCGAGGACAGGGAGTAACACCATATATTTT. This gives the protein CASSPRTGSNTIYF.

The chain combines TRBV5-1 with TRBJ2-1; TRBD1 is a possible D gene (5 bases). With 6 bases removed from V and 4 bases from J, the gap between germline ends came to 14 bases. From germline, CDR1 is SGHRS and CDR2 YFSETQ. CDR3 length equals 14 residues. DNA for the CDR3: TGCGCCAGCACCAGGGCAGGGCTTTACAATGAGCAGTTCTTC. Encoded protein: CASTRAGLYNEQFF.

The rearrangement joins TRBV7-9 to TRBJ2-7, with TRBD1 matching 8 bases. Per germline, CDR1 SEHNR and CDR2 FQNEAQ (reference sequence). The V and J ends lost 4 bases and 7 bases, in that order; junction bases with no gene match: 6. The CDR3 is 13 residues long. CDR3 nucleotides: TGTGCCAGCAGCTCGGACAGGGCCGAAGAGCAGTACTTC. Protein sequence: CASSSDRAEEQYF. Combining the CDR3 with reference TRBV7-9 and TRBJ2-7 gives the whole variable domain DTGVSQNPRHKITKRGQNVTFRCDPISEHNRLYWYRQTLGQGPEFLTYFQNEAQLEKSRLLSDRFSAERPKGSFSTLEIQRTEQGDSAMYLCASSSDRAEEQYFGPGTRLTVT.

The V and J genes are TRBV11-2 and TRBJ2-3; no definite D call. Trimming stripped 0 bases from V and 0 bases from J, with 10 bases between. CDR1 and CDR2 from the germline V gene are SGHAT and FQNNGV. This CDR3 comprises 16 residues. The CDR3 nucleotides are TGTGCCAGCAGCTTAGAGGTACTAATCAGCACAGATACGCAGTATTTT. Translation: CASSLEVLISTDTQYF. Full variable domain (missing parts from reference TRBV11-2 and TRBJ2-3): EAGVAQSPRYKIIEKRQSVAFWCNPISGHATLYWYQQILGQGPKLLIQFQNNGVVDDSQLPKDRFSAERLKGVDSTLKIQPAKLEDSAVYLCASSLEVLISTDTQYFGPGTRLTVL.

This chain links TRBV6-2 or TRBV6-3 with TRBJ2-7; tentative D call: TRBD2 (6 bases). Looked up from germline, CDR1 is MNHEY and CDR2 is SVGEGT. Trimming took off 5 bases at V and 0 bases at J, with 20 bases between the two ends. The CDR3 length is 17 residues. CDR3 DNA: TGTGCCAGCAGTCAAACGGGCGGGGCAGGACCCTCCTACGAGCAGTACTTC. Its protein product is CASSQTGGAGPSYEQYF.

The CDR3 region is CASSEAPSIIYEQYF. The CDR3 DNA reads TGCGCCAGCAGTGAAGCTCCATCAATTATATACGAGCAGTACTTC. The rearrangement uses TRBV10-2 and TRBJ2-7; D ambiguous. The ends were cut back, 3 bases at V and 4 bases at J, with 16 bases in the middle. The CDR3 consists of 15 residues. Per germline, CDR1 WSHSY and CDR2 SAAADI.

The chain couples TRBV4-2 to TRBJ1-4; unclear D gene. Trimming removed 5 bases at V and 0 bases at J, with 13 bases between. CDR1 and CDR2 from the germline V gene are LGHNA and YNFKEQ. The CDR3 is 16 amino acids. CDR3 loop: CASSYRASTTNEKLFF. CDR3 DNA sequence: TGTGCCAGCAGCTACCGAGCATCTACAACTAATGAAAAACTGTTTTTT.

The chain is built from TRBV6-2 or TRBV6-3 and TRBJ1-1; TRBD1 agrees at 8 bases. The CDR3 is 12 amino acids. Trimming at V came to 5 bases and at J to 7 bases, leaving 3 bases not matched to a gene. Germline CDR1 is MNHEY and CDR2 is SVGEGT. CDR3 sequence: CASSTGGREAFF. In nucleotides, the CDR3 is TGTGCCAGCAGTACAGGGGGTCGTGAAGCTTTCTTT.

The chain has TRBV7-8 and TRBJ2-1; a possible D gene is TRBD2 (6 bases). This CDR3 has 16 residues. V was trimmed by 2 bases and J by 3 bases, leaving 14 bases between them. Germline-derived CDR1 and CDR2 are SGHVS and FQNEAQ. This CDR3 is CASSLLSAGNYNEQFF. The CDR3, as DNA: TGTGCCAGCAGCTTACTGTCGGCGGGGAACTACAATGAGCAGTTCTTC.

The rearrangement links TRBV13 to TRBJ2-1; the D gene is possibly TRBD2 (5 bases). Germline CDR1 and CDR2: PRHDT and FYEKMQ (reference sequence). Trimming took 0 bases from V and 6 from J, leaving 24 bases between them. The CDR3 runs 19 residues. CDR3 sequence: CASSLGHSGVSVRANEQFF. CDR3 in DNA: TGTGCCAGCAGCTTAGGCCATTCCGGGGTTTCCGTGAGGGCCAATGAGCAGTTCTTC.

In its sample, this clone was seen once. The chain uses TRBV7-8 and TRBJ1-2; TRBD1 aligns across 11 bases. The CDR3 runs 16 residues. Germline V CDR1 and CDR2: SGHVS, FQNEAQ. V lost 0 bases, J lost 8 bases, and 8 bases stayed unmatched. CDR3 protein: CASSLAPAGQGGGYTF. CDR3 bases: TGTGCCAGCAGCTTAGCGCCGGCGGGACAGGGGGGAGGCTACACCTTC.

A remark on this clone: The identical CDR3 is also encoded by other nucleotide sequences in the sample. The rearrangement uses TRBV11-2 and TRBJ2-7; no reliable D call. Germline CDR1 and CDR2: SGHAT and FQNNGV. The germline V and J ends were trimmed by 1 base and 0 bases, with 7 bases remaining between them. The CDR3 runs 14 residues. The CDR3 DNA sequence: TGTGCCAGCAGCTTAGGCCCTACCTCCTACGAGCAGTACTTC. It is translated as CASSLGPTSYEQYF.